The 12 T cell receptor beta chains below come from one sample, sequenced in a study of Graves' ophthalmopathy and Graves' hyperthyroidism (dated by TCRdb to the late 2010s). Instrument used: Illumina HiSeq 2000. TCR beta CDR3 regions were amplified from RNA transcripts for repertoire sequencing. The first round was an RT-PCR using HTBI primers with the Qiagen OneStep RT-PCR kit, and this first round was followed by a second-round multiplex PCR, then size selection and purification. TCRdb reanalyzed the raw reads on its own, using fastp at Q25 for trimming and MiXCR for clone calling, and kept in-frame beta chains. Duplicate CDR3 protein sequences are folded into a single record with the most common DNA and genes. The sample records 360,000 or so distinct CDR3 sequences, around 18% of which are singletons. About 1.4% of the sample rests with the top ten. Sequencing input: peripheral blood. Source of these receptors: a woman aged 18 to 35 with Graves' ophthalmopathy. Donor details come from another sample of the same person, matched by shared clones.

This clonotype was seen many times. The chain joins TRBV11-2 to TRBJ1-2, with 7 nucleotides matching TRBD1. CDR1 and CDR2 from the germline V gene are SGHAT and FQNNGV. This CDR3 spans 18 amino acids. V shed 1 base, J shed 4 bases, and the junction held 15 bases outside the gene matches. CDR3 bases: TGTGCCAGCAGCTTAGGGGACAGTTCTTTACCCCCTGTCTATGGCTACACCTTC. This gives the protein CASSLGDSSLPPVYGYTF.

This sequence joins TRBV10-3 and TRBJ1-3; no clear D. This CDR3 contains 15 residues. Trimming left V 3 bases short and J 4 bases short, with 13 bases between. The V gene's germline CDR1 is ENHRY and CDR2 SYGVKD. For the CDR3, the DNA is TGTGCCATCAGTGACTACGACCAAGACGGAAACACCATATATTTT. Translation: CAISDYDQDGNTIYF.

This clonotype has ten or more counts. Lacking the conserved final phenylalanine or tryptophan, this CDR3 likely reflects a read error. The chain is built from TRBV14 and TRBJ1-1; tentative D call: TRBD1 (5 bases). Germline CDR1 is SGHDN and CDR2 is FVKESK. CDR3 length: 19 amino acids. Between the trimmed V and J ends, which lost 0 bases and 1 base, there was a span of 21 bases. CDR3 in amino acids: CASSQDSGAVGAWNTEAFL. Here the CDR3 DNA reads TGTGCCAGCAGCCAAGATAGTGGCGCAGTAGGGGCCTGGAACACTGAAGCTTTCCTT.

There are many counts of this clonotype. V is TRBV27 and J is TRBJ1-2; a weak D match, TRBD1 (6 bases). Trimming shortened V by 2 bases and J by 6 bases, and 16 bases separated the two germline ends. There are 15 residues in the CDR3. The germline V gene has CDR1 MNHEY and CDR2 SMNVEV (reference sequence). The CDR3 region is CASSLGAGVSDGYTF. CDR3 coding DNA: TGTGCCAGCAGTTTAGGCGCAGGGGTTTCGGATGGCTACACCTTC.

This clonotype was recorded many times. The V gene is TRBV7-2, the J gene TRBJ2-3; no firm D call. CDR1 is SGHTA, CDR2 FQGNSA, per germline. The V end lost 1 base, the J end lost 4 bases, and 6 bases lay between the germline ends. The CDR3 is 13 amino acids. CDR3 residues: CASSLVGADTQYF. In nucleotides, the CDR3 is TGTGCCAGCAGCTTAGTGGGTGCAGATACGCAGTATTTT.

This clonotype was found many times. The chain uses TRBV4-3 and TRBJ2-7, with D unclear. There are 13 residues in the CDR3. Germline CDR1 is LGHNA and CDR2 is YSLEER. Trimming cost V 0 bases and J 7 bases, with 10 bases left between them. CDR3 residues: CASSQDTLWEQYF. CDR3 DNA sequence: TGCGCCAGCAGCCAAGATACCCTGTGGGAGCAGTACTTC.

This clonotype was recorded many times. The J gene is TRBJ2-4, the V gene TRBV28; D perhaps matches TRBD2 (5 bases). The CDR3 length is 15 residues. With 2 bases removed from V and 0 bases from J, the gap between germline ends came to 8 bases. In germline, CDR1 is MDHEN, CDR2 SYDVKM. The CDR3 loop reads CASSLPGIAKNIQYF. CDR3 nucleotide sequence: TGTGCCAGCAGTTTACCGGGAATAGCCAAAAACATTCAGTACTTC.

The table lists this clonotype with many counts. This may stem from a read error, because a much larger clone lies one nucleotide away. J is TRBJ1-3 and V is TRBV12-3 or TRBV12-4; D is unresolved. This CDR3 has 14 amino acids. V was pared by 9 bases and J by 1 base, with 13 bases between. The chain's CDR3 is CASRRTPSGNTIYF. The CDR3 region has the DNA TGTGCCAGTAGACGGACCCCATCTGGAAACACCATATATTTT.

The chain joins TRBV11-2 to TRBJ1-1; D gene uncertain. There are 14 residues in the CDR3. Germline-derived CDR1 and CDR2 are SGHAT and FQNNGV. The V gene lost 5 bases and the J gene lost 3 bases, with 13 bases spanning the gap. CDR3 DNA sequence: TGTGCCAGCAGCCCAAACCCTTCATACACTGAAGCTTTCTTT. Protein product: CASSPNPSYTEAFF.

Written as DNA, the CDR3 is TGTGCCAGCAGCTTAGGGGTACCCGGGACTAGCGGGGCCTACGAGCAGTACTTC. As protein: CASSLGVPGTSGAYEQYF. This rearrangement joins TRBV11-2 to TRBJ2-7; 13 bases agree with TRBD2. This CDR3 comprises 18 residues. Germline CDR1 SGHAT, CDR2 FQNNGV. V shed 1 base, J shed 2 bases, and the junction held 8 bases outside the gene matches.

The V call is TRBV2, the J call TRBJ1-5; no definite D call. V was trimmed by 1 base and J by 0 bases, leaving 4 bases between them. The CDR3 is 14 amino acids. Germline V gene data show CDR1 as SNHLY and CDR2 as FYNNEI. CDR3 bases: TGTGCCAGCAGTGAAGTCGCTAGCAATCAGCCCCAGCATTTT. This translates into CASSEVASNQPQHF.

The sample holds many counts of this clonotype. The chain is built from TRBV11-1 and TRBJ2-7, with D possibly called TRBD1 or TRBD2 (5 bases each). The CDR3 consists of 14 residues. Trimming removed 5 bases from V and 6 bases from J, with 17 bases in between. The germline gives CDR1 SGHAT, CDR2 FQDESV (reference sequence). CDR3 protein: CASSPGTGTGEQYF. CDR3 nucleotide sequence: TGTGCCAGCAGCCCTGGGACCGGGACGGGCGAGCAGTACTTC.